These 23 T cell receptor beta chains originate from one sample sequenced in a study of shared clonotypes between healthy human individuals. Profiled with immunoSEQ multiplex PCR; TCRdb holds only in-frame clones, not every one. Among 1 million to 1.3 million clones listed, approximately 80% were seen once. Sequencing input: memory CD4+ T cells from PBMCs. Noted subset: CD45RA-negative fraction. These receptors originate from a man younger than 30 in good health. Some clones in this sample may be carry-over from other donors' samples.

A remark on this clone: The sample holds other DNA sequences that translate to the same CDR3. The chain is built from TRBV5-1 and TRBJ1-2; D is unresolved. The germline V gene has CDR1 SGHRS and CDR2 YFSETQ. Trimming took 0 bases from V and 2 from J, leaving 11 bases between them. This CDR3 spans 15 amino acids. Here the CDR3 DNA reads TGCGCCAGCAGCTTGGGTACAGCTACGAACTATGGCTACACCTTC. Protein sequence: CASSLGTATNYGYTF. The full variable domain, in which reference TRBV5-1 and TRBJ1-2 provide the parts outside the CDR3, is KAGVTQTPRYLIKTRGQQVTLSCSPISGHRSVSWYQQTPGQGLQFLFEYFSETQRNKGNFPGRFSGRQFSNSRSEMNVSTLELGDSALYLCASSLGTATNYGYTFGSGTRLTVV.

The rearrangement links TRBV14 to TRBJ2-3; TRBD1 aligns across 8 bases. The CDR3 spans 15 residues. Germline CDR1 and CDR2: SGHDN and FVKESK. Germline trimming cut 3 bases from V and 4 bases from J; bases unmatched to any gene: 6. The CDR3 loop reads CASSHPGGSSDTQYF. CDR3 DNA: TGTGCCAGCAGCCACCCAGGGGGCTCGTCAGATACGCAGTATTTT.

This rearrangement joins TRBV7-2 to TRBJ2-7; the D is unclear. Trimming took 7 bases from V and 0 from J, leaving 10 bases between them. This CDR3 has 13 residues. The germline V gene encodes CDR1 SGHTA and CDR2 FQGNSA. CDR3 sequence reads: CASTFTSSYEQYF. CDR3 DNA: TGTGCCAGCACCTTTACAAGCTCCTACGAGCAGTACTTC.

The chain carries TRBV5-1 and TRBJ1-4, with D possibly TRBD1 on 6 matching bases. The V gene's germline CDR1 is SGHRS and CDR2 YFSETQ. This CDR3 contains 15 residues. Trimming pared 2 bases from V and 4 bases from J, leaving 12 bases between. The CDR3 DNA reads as TGCGCCAGCAGCTTCCGGACAGATTTTAATGAAAAACTGTTTTTT. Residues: CASSFRTDFNEKLFF.

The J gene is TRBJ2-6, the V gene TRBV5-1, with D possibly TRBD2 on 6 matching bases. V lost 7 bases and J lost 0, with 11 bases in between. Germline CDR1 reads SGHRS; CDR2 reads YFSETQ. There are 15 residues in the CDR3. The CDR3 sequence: CASGIGGSGANVLTF. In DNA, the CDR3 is TGCGCCAGCGGAATCGGGGGCTCTGGGGCCAACGTCCTGACTTTC.

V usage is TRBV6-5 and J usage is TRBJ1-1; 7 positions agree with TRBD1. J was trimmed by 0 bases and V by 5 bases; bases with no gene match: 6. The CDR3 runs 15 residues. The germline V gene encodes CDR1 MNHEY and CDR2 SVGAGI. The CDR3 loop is CASSIRGRMNTEAFF. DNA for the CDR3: TGTGCCAGCAGTATTAGGGGGCGGATGAACACTGAAGCTTTCTTT.

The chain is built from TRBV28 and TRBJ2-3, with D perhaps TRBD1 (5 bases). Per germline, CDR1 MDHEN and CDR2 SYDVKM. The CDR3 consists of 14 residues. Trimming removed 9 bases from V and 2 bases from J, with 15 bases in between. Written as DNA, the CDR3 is TGTGCCAGTGTCAGAAGGGGCCTCACAGATACGCAGTATTTT. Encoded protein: CASVRRGLTDTQYF.

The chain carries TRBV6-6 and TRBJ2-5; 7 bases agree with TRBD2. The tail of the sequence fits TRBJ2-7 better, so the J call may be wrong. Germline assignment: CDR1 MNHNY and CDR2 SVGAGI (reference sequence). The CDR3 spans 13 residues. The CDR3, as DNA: TGTGCCAGCAGGAGCGGGGACTCCTACGAGCAGTACTTC. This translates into CASRSGDSYEQYF.

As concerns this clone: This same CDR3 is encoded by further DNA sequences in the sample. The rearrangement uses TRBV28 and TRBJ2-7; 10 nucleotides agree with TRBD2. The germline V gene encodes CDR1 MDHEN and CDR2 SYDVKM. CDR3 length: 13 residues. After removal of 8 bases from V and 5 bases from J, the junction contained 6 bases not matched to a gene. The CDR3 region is CASEAGGPHEQYF. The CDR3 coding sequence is TGTGCCAGCGAAGCGGGAGGGCCCCACGAGCAGTACTTC.

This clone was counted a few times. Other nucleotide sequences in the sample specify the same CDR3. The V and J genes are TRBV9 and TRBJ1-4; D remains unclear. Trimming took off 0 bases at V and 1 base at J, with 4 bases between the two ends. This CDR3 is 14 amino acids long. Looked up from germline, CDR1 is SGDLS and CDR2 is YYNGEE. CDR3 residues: CASSVARTNEKLFF. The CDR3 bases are TGTGCCAGCAGCGTAGCGAGAACTAATGAAAAACTGTTTTTT.

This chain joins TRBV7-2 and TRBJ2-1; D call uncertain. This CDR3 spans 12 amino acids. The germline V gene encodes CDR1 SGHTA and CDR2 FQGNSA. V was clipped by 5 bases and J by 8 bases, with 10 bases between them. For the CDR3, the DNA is TGTGCCAGCAGCCCCGACTTTGATGAGCAGTTCTTC. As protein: CASSPDFDEQFF.

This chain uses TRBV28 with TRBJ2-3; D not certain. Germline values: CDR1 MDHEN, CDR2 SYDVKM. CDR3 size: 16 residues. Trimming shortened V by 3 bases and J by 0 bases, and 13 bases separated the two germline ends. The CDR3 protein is CASSFGTTPSTDTQYF. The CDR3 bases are TGTGCCAGCAGTTTTGGAACTACCCCAAGCACAGATACGCAGTATTTT.

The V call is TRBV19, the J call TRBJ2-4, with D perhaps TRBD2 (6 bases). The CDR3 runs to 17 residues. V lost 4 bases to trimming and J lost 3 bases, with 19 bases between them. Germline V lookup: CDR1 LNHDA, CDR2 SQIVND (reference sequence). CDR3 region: CASSKWGPGDGKNIQYF. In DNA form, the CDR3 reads TGTGCCAGTAGTAAGTGGGGTCCGGGGGACGGCAAAAACATTCAGTACTTC.

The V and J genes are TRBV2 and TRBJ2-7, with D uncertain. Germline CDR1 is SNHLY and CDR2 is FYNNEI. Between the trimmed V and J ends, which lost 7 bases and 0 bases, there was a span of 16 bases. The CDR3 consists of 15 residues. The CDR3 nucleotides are TGTGCCAGCACCTCCTCGCAGGCCTACTCCTACGAGCAGTACTTC. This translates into CASTSSQAYSYEQYF.

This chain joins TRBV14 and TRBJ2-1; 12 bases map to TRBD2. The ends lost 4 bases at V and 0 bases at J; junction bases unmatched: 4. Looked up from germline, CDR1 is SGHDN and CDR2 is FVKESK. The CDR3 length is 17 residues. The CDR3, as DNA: TGTGCCAGCAGCCGTAGACTAGCGGGAGCCTCCTACAATGAGCAGTTCTTC. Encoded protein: CASSRRLAGASYNEQFF.

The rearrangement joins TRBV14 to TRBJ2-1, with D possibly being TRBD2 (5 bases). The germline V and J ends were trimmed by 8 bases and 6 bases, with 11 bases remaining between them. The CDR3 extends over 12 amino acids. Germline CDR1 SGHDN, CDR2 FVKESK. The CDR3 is CASGSTLNEQFF. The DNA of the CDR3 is TGTGCCAGCGGGAGTACCCTCAATGAGCAGTTCTTC.

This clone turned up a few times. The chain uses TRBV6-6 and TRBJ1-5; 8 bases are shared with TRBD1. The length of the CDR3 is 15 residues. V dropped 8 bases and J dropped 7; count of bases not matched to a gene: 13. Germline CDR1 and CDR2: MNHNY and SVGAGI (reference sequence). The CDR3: CASAPGQAQGQPQHF. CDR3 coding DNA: TGTGCCAGCGCACCGGGACAGGCCCAGGGGCAGCCCCAGCATTTT.

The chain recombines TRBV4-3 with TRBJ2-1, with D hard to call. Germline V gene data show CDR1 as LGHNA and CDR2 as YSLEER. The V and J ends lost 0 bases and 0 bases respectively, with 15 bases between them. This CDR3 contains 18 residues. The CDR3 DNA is TGCGCCAGCAGCCAAGATAAAAAAGCCAAAAGCTCCTACAATGAGCAGTTCTTC. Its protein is CASSQDKKAKSSYNEQFF.

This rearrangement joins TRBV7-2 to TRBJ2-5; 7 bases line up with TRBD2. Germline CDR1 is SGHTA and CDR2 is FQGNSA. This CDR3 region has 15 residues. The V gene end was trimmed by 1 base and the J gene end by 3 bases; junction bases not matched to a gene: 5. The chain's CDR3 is CASSLGGAGEETQYF. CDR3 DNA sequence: TGTGCCAGCAGCTTAGGCGGGGCGGGAGAAGAGACCCAGTACTTC.

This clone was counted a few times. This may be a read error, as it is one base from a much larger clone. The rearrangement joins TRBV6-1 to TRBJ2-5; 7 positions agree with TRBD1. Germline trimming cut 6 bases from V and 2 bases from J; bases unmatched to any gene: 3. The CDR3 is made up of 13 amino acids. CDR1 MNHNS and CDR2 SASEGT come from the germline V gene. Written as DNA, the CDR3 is TGTGCCAGCAGCCCGGGACAGCAAGAGACCCAGTACTTC. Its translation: CASSPGQQETQYF.

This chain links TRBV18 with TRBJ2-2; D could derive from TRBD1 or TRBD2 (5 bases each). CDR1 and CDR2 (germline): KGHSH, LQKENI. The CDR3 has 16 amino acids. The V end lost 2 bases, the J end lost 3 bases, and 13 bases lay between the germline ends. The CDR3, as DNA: TGTGCCAGCTCACCATCATCGGGGACGGACACCGGGGAGCTGTTTTTT. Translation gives CASSPSSGTDTGELFF.

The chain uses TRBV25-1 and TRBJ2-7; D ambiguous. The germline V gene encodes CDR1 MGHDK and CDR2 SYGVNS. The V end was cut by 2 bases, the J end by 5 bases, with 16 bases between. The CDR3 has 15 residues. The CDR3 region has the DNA TGTGCCAGCAGTGAAGCCGGTAGGGTACACGACGAGCAGTACTTC. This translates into CASSEAGRVHDEQYF.

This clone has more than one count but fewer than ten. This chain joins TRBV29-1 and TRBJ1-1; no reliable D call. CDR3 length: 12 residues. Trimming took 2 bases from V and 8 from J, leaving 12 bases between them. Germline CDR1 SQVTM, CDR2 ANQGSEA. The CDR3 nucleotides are TGCAGCGTTGAATCTGAGGGAACGGAAGCTTTCTTT. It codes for CSVESEGTEAFF. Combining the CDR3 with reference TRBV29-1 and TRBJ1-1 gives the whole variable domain SAVISQKPSRDICQRGTSLTIQCQVDSQVTMMFWYRQQPGQSLTLIATANQGSEATYESGFVIDKFPISRPNLTFSTLTVSNMSPEDSSIYLCSVESEGTEAFFGQGTRLTVV.